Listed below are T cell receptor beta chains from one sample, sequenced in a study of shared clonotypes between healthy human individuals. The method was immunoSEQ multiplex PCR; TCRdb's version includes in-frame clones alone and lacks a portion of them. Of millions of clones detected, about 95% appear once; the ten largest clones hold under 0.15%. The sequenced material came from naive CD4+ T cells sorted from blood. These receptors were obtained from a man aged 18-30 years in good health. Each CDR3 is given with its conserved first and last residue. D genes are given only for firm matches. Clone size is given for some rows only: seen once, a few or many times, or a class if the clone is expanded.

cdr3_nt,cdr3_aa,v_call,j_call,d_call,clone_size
TGTGCCAGCAGCCCCGGGACGGGAAGCACTGAAGCTTTCTTT,CASSPGTGSTEAFF,TRBV9,TRBJ1-1,-,-
TGTGCCAGCAGCAAATGGTCAGGGGCCCACACTGAAGCTTTCTTT,CASSKWSGAHTEAFF,TRBV21-1,TRBJ1-1,-,once
TGTGCCAGCAGCTTATTAATCCAAGAGACCCAGTACTTC,CASSLLIQETQYF,TRBV11-2,TRBJ2-5,-,few
TGTGCCAGCAGCGCCAGGGACAGAATCTTGAACACTGAAGCTTTCTTT,CASSARDRILNTEAFF,TRBV7-9,TRBJ1-1,TRBD1,-
TGTGCCAGCAGCTTAGGTCCTCCCCCGACCGGGGAGCTGTTTTTT,CASSLGPPPTGELFF,TRBV7-2,TRBJ2-2,-,-
TGTGCCATCAGTAAGACTAGCGGGCTTTACAATGAGCAGTTCTTC,CAISKTSGLYNEQFF,TRBV10-3,TRBJ2-1,TRBD2,-
TGTGCCAGTAGCCGGGACAGGGTGGATGGTGGCTACACCTTC,CASSRDRVDGGYTF,TRBV19,TRBJ1-2,TRBD1,-
TGTGCCAGCAGCGGATGGGGGTGGGCAGGGGTCGATTCTTACGAGCAGTACTTC,CASSGWGWAGVDSYEQYF,TRBV25-1,TRBJ2-7,-,-
TGTGCCAGCAGTTATAACCATCCTAGCACAGATACGCAGTATTTT,CASSYNHPSTDTQYF,TRBV6-5,TRBJ2-3,-,-
TGCGCCAGCAGCTTGGCCCTCACCGGGGAGCTGTTTTTT,CASSLALTGELFF,TRBV5-1,TRBJ2-2,-,-
TGTGCCAGCAGTTACGCGACAGGAGGAGGGGAAAAACTGTTTTTT,CASSYATGGGEKLFF,TRBV6-6,TRBJ1-4,-,-
TGCGCCAGCAGCCCTGAGTGGGGTTCTGGAAACACCATATATTTT,CASSPEWGSGNTIYF,TRBV4-1,TRBJ1-3,-,-
TGTGCCAGCAGTGAAGATTGGAAAGGACAGCCCCAGCATTTT,CASSEDWKGQPQHF,TRBV6-1,TRBJ1-5,-,-
TGCGCCAGCAGCCCCGAGGGGACTAGCGGCTACGAGCAGTACTTC,CASSPEGTSGYEQYF,TRBV5-1,TRBJ2-7,TRBD2,-